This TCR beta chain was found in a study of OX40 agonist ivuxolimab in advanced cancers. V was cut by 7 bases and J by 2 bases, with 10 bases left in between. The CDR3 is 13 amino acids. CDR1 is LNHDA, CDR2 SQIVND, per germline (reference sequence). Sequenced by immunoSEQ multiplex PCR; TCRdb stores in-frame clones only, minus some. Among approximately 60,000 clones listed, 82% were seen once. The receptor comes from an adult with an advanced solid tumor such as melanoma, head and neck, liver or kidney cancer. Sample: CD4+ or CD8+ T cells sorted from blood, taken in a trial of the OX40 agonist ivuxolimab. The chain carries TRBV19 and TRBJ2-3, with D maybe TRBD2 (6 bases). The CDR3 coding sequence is TGTGCCAGTAATCCGGGAGACACAGATACGCAGTATTTT. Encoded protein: CASNPGDTDTQYF.